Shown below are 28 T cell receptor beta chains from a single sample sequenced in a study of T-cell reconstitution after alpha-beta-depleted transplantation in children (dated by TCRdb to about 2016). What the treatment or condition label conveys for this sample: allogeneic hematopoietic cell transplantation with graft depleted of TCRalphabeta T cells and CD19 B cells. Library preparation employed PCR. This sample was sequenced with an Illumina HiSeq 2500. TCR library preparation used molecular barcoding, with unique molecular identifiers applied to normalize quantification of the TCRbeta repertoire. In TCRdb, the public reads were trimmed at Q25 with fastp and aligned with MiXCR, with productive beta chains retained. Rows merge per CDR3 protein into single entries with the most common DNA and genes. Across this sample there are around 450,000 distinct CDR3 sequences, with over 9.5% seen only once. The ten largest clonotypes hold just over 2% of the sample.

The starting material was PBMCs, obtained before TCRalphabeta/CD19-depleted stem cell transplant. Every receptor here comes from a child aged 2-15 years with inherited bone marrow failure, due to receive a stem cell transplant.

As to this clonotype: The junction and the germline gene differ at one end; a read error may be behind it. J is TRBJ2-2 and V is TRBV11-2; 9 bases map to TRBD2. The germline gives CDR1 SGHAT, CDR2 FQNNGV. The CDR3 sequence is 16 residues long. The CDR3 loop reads CASGFELAGYTGELFF. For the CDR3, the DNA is TGTGCCAGCGGCTTCGAGCTAGCGGGATACACCGGGGAGCTGTTTTTT. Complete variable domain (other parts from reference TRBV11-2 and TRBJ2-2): EAGVAQSPRYKIIEKRQSVAFWCNPISGHATLYWYQQILGQGPKLLIQFQNNGVVDDSQLPKDRFSAERLKGVDSTLKIQPAKLEDSAVYLCASGFELAGYTGELFFGEGSRLTVL.

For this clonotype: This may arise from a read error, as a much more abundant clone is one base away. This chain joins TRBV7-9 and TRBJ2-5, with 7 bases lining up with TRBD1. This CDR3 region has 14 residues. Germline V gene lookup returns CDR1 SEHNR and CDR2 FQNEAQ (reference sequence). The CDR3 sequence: CASSLRGQPQTHYF. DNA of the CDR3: TGTGCCAGCAGCTTGAGGGGACAGCCCCAGACCCATTACTTC.

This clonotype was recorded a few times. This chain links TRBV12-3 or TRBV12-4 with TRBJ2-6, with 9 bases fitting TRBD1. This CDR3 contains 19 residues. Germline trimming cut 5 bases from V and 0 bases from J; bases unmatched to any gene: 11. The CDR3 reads CASSMNLGQGISGANVLTF. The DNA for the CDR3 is TGTGCCAGCAGTATGAACCTGGGACAGGGAATCTCTGGGGCCAACGTCCTGACTTTC.

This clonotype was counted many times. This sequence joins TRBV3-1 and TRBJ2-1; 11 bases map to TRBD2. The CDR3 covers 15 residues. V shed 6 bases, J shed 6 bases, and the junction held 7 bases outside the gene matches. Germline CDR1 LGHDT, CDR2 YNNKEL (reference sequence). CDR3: CASSEVGLAGNEQFF. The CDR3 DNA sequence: TGTGCCAGCAGTGAAGTCGGACTAGCGGGCAATGAGCAGTTCTTC.

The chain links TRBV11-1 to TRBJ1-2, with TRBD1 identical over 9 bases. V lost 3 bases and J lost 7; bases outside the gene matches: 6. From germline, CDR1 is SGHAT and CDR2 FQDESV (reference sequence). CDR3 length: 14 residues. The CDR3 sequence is CASSFGTGFRGYTF. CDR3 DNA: TGTGCCAGCAGCTTCGGGACAGGGTTTCGTGGCTACACCTTC.

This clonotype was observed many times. Here the CDR3 reads CASSPSGPYEQYF. CDR3 bases: TGCGCCAGCAGCCCCAGCGGGCCCTACGAGCAGTACTTC. V and J are TRBV5-1 and TRBJ2-7; maybe TRBD2 (6 bases). Trimming left V 4 bases short and J 2 bases short, with 10 bases between. This CDR3 comprises 13 residues. Germline lookup yields CDR1 SGHRS and CDR2 YFSETQ.

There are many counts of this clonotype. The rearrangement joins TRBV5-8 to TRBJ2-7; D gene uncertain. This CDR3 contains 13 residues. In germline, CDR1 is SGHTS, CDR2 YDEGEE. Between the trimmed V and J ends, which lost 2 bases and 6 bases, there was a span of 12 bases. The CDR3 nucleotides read TGTGCCAGCAGCTTAACCCCTTGGCGCGAGCAGTACTTC. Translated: CASSLTPWREQYF.

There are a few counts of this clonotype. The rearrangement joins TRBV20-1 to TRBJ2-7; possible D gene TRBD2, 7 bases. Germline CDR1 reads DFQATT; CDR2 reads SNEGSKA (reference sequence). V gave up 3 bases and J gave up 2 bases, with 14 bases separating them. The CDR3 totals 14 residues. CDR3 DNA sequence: TGCAGTGCTAGCCCTAGGGGGGGCCCCTACGAGCAGTACTTC. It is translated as CSASPRGGPYEQYF.

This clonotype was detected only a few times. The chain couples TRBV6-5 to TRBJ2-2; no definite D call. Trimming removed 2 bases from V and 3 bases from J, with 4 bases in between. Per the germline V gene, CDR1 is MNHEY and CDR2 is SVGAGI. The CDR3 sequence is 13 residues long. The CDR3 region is CASSYVYTGELFF. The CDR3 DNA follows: TGTGCCAGCAGTTACGTGTACACCGGGGAGCTGTTTTTT.

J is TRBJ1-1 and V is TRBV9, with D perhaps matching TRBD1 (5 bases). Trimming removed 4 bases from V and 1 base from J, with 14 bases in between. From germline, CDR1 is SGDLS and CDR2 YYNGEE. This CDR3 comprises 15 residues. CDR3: CASSFGANSNTEAFF. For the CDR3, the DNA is TGTGCCAGCAGCTTCGGGGCAAATTCGAACACTGAAGCTTTCTTT.

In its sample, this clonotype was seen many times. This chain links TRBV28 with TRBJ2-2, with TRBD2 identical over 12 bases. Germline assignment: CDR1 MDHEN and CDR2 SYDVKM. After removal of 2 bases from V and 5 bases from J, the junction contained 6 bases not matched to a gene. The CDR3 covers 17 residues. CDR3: CASSLGRLAGVTGELFF. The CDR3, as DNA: TGTGCCAGCAGTTTAGGGAGACTAGCGGGAGTAACCGGGGAGCTGTTTTTT.

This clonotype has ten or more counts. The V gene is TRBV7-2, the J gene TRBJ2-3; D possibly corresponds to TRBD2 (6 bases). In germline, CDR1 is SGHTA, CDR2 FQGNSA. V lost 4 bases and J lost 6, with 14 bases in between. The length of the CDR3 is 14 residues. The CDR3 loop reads CASSSLGLGDTQYF. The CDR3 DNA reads TGTGCCAGCAGCTCTCTGGGACTGGGGGATACGCAGTATTTT.

DNA for the CDR3: TGCGCCAGCAGCTTGGCGGGACAGGGCGGGGACGGGGAGCTGTTTTTT. Encoded protein: CASSLAGQGGDGELFF. The chain carries TRBV5-1 and TRBJ2-2; 9 bases map to TRBD1. The CDR3 consists of 16 residues. V shed 0 bases and J 7 bases; nucleotides not matched to a gene: 7. The germline gives CDR1 SGHRS, CDR2 YFSETQ.

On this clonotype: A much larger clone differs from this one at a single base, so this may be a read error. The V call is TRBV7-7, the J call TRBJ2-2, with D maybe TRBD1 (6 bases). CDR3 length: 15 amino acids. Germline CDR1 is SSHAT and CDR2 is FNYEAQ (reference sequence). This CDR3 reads CASSPDSYDTGQLFF. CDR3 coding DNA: TGTGCTAGCAGCCCGGACAGCTACGACACCGGGCAGCTGTTTTTT.

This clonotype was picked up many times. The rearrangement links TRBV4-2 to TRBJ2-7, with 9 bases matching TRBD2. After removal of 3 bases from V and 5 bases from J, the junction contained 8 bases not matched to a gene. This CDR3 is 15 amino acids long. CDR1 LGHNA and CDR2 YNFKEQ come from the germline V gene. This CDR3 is CASSHSAGGPHEQYF. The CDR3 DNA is TGTGCCAGCAGCCATTCTGCGGGAGGGCCCCACGAGCAGTACTTC.

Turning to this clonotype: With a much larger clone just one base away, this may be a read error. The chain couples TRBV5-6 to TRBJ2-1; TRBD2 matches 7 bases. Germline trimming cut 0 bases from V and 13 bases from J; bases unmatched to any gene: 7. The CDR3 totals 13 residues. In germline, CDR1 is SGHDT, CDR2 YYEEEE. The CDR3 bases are TGTGCCAGCAGCTTGGGTTGGGAGCGGGACCAGTTCTTC. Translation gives CASSLGWERDQFF.

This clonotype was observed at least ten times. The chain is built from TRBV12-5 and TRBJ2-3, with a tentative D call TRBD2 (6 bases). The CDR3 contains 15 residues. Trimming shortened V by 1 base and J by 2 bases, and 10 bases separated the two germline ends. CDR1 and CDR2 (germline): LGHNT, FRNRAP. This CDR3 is CASGLGTTPTDTQYF. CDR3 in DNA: TGTGCTAGTGGTTTGGGGACTACACCCACAGATACGCAGTATTTT.

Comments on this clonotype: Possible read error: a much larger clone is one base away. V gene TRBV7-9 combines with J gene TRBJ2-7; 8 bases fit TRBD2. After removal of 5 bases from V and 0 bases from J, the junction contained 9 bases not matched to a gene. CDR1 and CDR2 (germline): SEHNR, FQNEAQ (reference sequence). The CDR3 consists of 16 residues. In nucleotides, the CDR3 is TGTGCCAGCAGCGTATTTTTAGCGGGATGCTCCTACGAGCAGTACTTC. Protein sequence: CASSVFLAGCSYEQYF.

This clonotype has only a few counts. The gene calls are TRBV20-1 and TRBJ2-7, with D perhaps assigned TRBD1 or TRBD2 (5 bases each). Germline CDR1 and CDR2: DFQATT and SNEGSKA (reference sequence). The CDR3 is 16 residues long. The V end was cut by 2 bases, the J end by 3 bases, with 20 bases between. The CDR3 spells CSARHEIATRGYEQYF. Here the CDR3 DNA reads TGCAGTGCTAGACACGAGATCGCGACGAGGGGCTACGAGCAGTACTTC.

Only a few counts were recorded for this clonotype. The CDR3 region is CSPGQGGYNEQFF. The CDR3 nucleotides are TGCAGTCCCGGACAGGGGGGGTACAATGAGCAGTTCTTC. This sequence joins TRBV20-1 and TRBJ2-1; 10 nucleotides align to TRBD1. The trim removed 8 bases at V and 4 bases at J, leaving 5 bases unmatched. The V gene's germline CDR1 is DFQATT and CDR2 SNEGSKA (reference sequence). The CDR3 has 13 residues.

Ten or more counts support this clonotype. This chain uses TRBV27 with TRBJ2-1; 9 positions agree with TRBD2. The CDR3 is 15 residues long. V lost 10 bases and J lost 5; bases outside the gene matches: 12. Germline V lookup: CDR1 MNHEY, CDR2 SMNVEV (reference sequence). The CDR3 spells CATNLFGTSNNEQFF. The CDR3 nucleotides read TGTGCCACCAATCTATTCGGGACTAGCAACAATGAGCAGTTCTTC.

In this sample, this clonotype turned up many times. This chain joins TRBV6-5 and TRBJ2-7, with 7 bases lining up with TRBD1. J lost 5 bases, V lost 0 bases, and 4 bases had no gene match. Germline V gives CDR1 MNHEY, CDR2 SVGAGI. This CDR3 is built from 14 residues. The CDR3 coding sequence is TGTGCCAGCAGTTACTCCGACAGGGTTAACGAGCAGTACTTC. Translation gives CASSYSDRVNEQYF.

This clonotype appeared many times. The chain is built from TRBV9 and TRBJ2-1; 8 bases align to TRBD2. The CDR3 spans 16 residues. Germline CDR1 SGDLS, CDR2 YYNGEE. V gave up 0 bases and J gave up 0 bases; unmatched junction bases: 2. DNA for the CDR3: TGTGCCAGCAGCGTAGGAAGCGGGGGCTCCTACAATGAGCAGTTCTTC. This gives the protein CASSVGSGGSYNEQFF.

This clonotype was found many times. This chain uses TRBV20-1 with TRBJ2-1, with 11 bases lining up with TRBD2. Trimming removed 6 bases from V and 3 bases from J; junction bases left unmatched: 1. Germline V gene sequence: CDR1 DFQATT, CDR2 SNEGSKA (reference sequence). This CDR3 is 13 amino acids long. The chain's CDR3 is CSATSGSYNEQFF. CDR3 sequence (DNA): TGCAGTGCAACTAGCGGGAGCTACAATGAGCAGTTCTTC.

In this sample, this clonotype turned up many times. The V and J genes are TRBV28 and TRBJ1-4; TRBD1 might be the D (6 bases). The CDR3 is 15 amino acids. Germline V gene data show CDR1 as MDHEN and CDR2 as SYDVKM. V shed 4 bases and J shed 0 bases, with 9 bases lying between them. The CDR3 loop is CASSYGQSTNEKLFF. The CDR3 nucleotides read TGTGCCAGCAGTTACGGACAGTCAACTAATGAAAAACTGTTTTTT.

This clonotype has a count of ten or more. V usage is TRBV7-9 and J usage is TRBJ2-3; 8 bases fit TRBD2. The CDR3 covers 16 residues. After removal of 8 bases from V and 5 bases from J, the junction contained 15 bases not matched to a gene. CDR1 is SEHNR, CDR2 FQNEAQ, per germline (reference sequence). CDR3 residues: CASSPPDGRARDTQYF. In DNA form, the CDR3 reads TGTGCCAGCTCCCCACCGGACGGGAGGGCCAGAGATACGCAGTATTTT. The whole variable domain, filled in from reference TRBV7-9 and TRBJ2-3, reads DTGVSQNPRHKITKRGQNVTFRCDPISEHNRLYWYRQTLGQGPEFLTYFQNEAQLEKSRLLSDRFSAERPKGSFSTLEIQRTEQGDSAMYLCASSPPDGRARDTQYFGPGTRLTVL.

CDR3 amino acids: CASSPPAGADTGELFF. CDR3 DNA sequence: TGTGCCAGCTCACCGCCTGCGGGGGCTGACACCGGGGAGCTGTTTTTT. The chain joins TRBV18 to TRBJ2-2; possibly TRBD2 for D (7 bases). Per germline, CDR1 KGHSH and CDR2 LQKENI. With 3 bases removed from V and 3 bases from J, the gap between germline ends came to 14 bases. CDR3 size: 16 residues.

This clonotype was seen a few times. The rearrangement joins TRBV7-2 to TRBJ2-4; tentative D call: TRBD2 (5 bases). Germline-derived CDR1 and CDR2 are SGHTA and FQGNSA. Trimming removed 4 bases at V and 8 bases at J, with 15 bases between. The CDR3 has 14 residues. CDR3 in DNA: TGTGCCAGCAGCTACCGGGGTCCGGAGGACATTCAGTACTTC. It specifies CASSYRGPEDIQYF. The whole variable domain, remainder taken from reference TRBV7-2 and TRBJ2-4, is GAGVSQSPSNKVTEKGKDVELRCDPISGHTALYWYRQSLGQGLEFLIYFQGNSAPDKSGLPSDRFSAERTGGSVSTLTIQRTQQEDSAVYLCASSYRGPEDIQYFGAGTRLSVL.